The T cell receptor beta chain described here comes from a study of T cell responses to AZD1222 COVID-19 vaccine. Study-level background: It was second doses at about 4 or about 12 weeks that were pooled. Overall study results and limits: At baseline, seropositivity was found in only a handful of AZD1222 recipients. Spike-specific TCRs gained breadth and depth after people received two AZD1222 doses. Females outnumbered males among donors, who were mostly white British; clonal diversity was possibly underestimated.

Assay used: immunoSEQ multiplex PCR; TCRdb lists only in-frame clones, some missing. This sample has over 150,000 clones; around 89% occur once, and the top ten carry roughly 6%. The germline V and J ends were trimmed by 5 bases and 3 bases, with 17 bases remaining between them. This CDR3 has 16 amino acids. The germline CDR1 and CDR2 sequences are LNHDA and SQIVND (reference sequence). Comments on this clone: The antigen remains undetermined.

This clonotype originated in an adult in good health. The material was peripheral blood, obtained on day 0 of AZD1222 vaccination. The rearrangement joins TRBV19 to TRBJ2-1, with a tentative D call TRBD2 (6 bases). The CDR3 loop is CASSSIAELNYNEQFF. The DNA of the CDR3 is TGTGCCAGTAGTTCGATAGCGGAGTTAAACTACAATGAGCAGTTCTTC. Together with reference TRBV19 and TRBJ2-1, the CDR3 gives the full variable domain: DGGITQSPKYLFRKEGQNVTLSCEQNLNHDAMYWYRQDPGQGLRLIYYSQIVNDFQKGDIAEGYSVSREKKESFPLTVTSAQKNPTAFYLCASSSIAELNYNEQFFGPGTRLTVL.